The clone carrying this TCR beta chain showed up just a few times. Its antigen is not known. Other DNA sequences in this sample translate to the same CDR3. Authors' processing steps: The study's classifier, a distant-metastasis tool for papillary thyroid cancer, was built using CDR3 differences across clinicopathological groups. MiXCR reprocessed the PCR reads for TCRdb. The V and J calls were determined by TCRdb, not by the authors. The sample has approximately 37,000 clones, 20% to 25% seen once. This entry is derived from a study of metastatic and nonmetastatic thyroid tumors. Study details: Samples came from malignant and benign thyroid patients, and repertoires were compared across blood and tumor or nodule tissue. Study findings and constraints: Benign nodules were reported to have significantly lower TCR beta diversity than malignant thyroid tumors, in blood and tumor.

Each patient went into thyroid surgery without having received any treatment. CDR3 size: 13 residues. CDR1 is SEHNR, CDR2 FQNEAQ, per germline (reference sequence). V was pared by 5 bases and J by 5 bases, with 12 bases between. The chain recombines TRBV7-9 with TRBJ1-1; D is possibly TRBD1 (5 bases). The source is a male donor with papillary thyroid cancer or a benign thyroid nodule (not recorded which). Some clones in this sample may be carry-over from other donors' samples. Sequencing input: tumor tissue. CDR3 DNA sequence: TGTGCCAGCAGCCCTAGGGGTGGTACTGAAGCTTTCTTT. Its translation is CASSPRGGTEAFF. Combining the CDR3 with reference TRBV7-9 and TRBJ1-1 gives the whole variable domain DTGVSQNPRHKITKRGQNVTFRCDPISEHNRLYWYRQTLGQGPEFLTYFQNEAQLEKSRLLSDRFSAERPKGSFSTLEIQRTEQGDSAMYLCASSPRGGTEAFFGQGTRLTVV.